This T cell receptor beta chain was captured by sequencing in a study of beta chain features in type 1 diabetes. Turning to the study itself: Investigators examined 85 million to 110 million sorted cells across all samples.

Every bit of the isolated RNA underwent reverse transcription, so sequencing read expressed TCRB transcripts. The repertoire was sequenced with immunoSEQ multiplex PCR; TCRdb's copy has only in-frame clones and lacks some. Among roughly 240,000 clones listed, around 14% were seen once. Germline V CDR1 and CDR2: SGHDT, YYEEEE. CDR3 size: 15 residues. V lost 4 bases and J 1 base, leaving 11 bases between the germline ends. This TCR derives from a middle-aged woman in good health. The source material was naive CD4+ T cells from blood. The J gene is TRBJ2-2, the V gene TRBV5-6; no clear D gene. In nucleotides, the CDR3 is TGTGCCAGCAGCACACCCCTCAGGAACACCGGGGAGCTGTTTTTT. It codes for CASSTPLRNTGELFF.